Below, one TCR beta chain is given with its context. The TCRbeta library incorporated unique molecular identifiers. A single record per CDR3 protein comes from TCRdb applying MiXCR to the PCR reads. The sample holds 200,000 to 250,000 distinct CDR3 sequences, around 9.6% seen once. The data were obtained in a study of T-cell reconstitution after alpha-beta-depleted transplantation in children. Germline-derived CDR1 and CDR2 are SGHDN and FVKESK. V was pared by 3 bases and J by 3 bases, with 9 bases of the junction left unmatched. The CDR3 runs to 17 residues. The chain carries TRBV14 and TRBJ2-7; 12 nucleotides match TRBD2. The material sequenced was PBMCs from the stem cell graft donor, taken from the stem cell graft. This TCR was sampled from a human donor who donated a stem cell graft to a child with acute lymphoblastic leukemia. CDR3 residues: CASSHGLGLAGNYEQYF. In DNA, the CDR3 is TGTGCCAGCAGCCACGGACTAGGACTAGCGGGGAACTACGAGCAGTACTTC.